The present entry profiles one T cell receptor (beta chain) with its context. Its antigen remains unidentified. This sample was included in a study of T cell responses to AZD1222 COVID-19 vaccine. Study-level findings and limits: At baseline, seropositivity was found in only a handful of AZD1222 recipients. Clonal diversity was possibly underestimated; the donors were predominantly white British and more often female. Repertoires were sampled only after the peak T cell response. The CD4 TCRs associated with vaccination extended across spike and predominated at 160-218 and 743-854.

Germline lookup yields CDR1 MNHNS and CDR2 SASEGT. This CDR3 comprises 11 residues. Between the trimmed V and J ends, which lost 6 bases and 8 bases, there was a span of 10 bases. Sequencing was performed with immunoSEQ multiplex PCR; in TCRdb, only in-frame clones are kept and a portion is missing. The sample carries more than 95,000 clones, 90% recorded once. The chain links TRBV6-1 to TRBJ1-2, with unresolved D. The TCR sequence derives from an adult in good health. The specimen comprised peripheral blood, sampled on day 0 of AZD1222 vaccination. The CDR3 spells CASRKEVGYTF. The CDR3 nucleotides are TGTGCCAGCAGAAAAGAGGTGGGCTACACCTTC.